A single T cell receptor (beta chain) is shown here with its context. Germline lookup yields CDR1 KGHSH and CDR2 LQKENI. Deletions cut 4 bases from V and 1 base from J, with 11 bases between. CDR3 length equals 14 residues. Some clones are missing from TCRdb's copy, which holds only in-frame ones; the method was immunoSEQ multiplex PCR. This sample yields about 96,000 clones, of which 80% are seen a single time; roughly 8.2% belongs to the top ten. This specimen belongs to a study of blood T cell repertoires in COVID-19. Study-wide background: From T cells, B-cell-depleted T cells, or PBMCs came the material, which was cDNA or gDNA.

V gene TRBV18 combines with J gene TRBJ2-7; D unclear. This receptor was obtained from a middle-aged man who had recovered from COVID-19. The source material was peripheral blood. CDR3 sequence (DNA): TGTGCCAGCTCACTTGGGCAGACGTCCTACGAGCAGTACTTC. It encodes CASSLGQTSYEQYF.